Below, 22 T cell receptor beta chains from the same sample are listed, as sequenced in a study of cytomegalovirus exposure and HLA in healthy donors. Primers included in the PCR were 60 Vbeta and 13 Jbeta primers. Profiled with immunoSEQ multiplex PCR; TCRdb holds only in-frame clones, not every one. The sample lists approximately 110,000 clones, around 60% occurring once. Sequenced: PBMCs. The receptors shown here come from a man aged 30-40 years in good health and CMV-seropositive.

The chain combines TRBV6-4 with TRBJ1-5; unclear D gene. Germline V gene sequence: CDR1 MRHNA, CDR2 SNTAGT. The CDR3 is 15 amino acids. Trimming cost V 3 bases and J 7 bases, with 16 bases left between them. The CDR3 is CASSETPPGWQPQHF. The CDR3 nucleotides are TGTGCCAGCAGTGAGACTCCCCCGGGATGGCAGCCCCAGCATTTT.

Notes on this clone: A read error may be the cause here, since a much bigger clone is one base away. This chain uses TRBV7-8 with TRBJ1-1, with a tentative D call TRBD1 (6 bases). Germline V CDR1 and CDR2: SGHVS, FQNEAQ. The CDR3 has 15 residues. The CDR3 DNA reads TGTGCCAGCAGCGCGTGGGGGGGCTGGGACACCGAAGCTTTCTTT. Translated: CASSAWGGWDTEAFF.

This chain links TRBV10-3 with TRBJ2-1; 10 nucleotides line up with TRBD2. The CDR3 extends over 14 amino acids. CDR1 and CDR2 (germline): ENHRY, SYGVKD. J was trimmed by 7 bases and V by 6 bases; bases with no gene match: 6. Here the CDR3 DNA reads TGTGCCATCAGGACGACTAGCGGGTGGAATGAGCAGTTCTTC. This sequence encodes CAIRTTSGWNEQFF.

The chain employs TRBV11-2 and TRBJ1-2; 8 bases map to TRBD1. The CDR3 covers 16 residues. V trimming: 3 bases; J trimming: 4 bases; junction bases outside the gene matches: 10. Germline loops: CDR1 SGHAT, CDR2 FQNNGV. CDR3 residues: CASSFQGANPSYGYTF. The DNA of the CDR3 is TGTGCCAGCAGCTTCCAGGGGGCGAACCCGTCCTATGGCTACACCTTC.

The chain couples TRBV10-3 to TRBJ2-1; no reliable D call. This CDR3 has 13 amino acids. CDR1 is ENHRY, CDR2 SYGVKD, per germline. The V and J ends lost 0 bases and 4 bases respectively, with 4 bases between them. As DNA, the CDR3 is TGTGCCATCAGTGAGTCGGCTTACAATGAGCAGTTCTTC. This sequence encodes CAISESAYNEQFF.

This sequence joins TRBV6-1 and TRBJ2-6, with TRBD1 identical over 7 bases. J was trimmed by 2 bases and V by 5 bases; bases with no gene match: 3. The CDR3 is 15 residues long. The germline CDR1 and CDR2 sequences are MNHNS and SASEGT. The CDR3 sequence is CASSIGGAGANVLTF. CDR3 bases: TGTGCCAGCAGTATAGGGGGCGCTGGGGCCAACGTCCTGACTTTC.

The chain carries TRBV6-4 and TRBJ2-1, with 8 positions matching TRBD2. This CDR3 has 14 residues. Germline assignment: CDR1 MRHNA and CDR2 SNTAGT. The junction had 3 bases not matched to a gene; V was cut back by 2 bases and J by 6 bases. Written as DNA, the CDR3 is TGTGCCAGCAGTGACGGCGGGGGGTCCAATGAGCAGTTCTTC. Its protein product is CASSDGGGSNEQFF.

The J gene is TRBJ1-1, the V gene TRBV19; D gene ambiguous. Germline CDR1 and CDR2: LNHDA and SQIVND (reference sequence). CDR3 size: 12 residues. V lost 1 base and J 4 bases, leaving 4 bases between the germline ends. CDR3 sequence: CASSIAGTEAFF. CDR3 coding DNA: TGTGCCAGTAGTATAGCGGGCACTGAAGCTTTCTTT.

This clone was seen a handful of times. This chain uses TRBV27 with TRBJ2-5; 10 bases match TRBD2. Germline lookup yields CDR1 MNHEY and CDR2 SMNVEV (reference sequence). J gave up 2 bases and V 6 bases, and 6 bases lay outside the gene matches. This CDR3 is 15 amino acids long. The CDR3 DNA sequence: TGTGCCAGCAGGCTCACACTAGCGGGGCAAGAGACCCAGTACTTC. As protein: CASRLTLAGQETQYF.

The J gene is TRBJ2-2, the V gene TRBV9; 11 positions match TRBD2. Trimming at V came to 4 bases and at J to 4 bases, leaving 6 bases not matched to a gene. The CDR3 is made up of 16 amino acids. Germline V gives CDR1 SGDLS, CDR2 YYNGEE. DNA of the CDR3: TGTGCCAGCAGCACTACTAGCGGGGGAAGCACCGGGGAGCTGTTTTTT. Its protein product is CASSTTSGGSTGELFF.

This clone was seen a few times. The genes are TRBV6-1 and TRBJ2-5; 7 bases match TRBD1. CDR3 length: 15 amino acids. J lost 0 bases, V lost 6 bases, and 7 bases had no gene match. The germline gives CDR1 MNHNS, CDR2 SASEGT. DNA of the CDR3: TGTGCCAGCAGCCCCGGGACAGTGTACCAAGAGACCCAGTACTTC. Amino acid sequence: CASSPGTVYQETQYF.

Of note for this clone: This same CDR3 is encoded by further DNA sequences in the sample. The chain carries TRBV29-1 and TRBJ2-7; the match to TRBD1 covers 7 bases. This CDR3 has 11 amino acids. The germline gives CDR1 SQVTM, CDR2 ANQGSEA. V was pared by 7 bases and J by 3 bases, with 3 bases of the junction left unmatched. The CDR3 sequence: CSAGQDYEQYF. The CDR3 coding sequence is TGCAGCGCCGGACAGGACTACGAGCAGTACTTC.

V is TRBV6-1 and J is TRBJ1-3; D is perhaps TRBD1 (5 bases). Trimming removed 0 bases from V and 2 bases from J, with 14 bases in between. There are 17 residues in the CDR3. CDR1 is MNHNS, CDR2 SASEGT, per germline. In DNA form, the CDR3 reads TGTGCCAGCAGTGAAGCCCCCAGGGAGGGAACTGGAAACACCATATATTTT. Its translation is CASSEAPREGTGNTIYF.

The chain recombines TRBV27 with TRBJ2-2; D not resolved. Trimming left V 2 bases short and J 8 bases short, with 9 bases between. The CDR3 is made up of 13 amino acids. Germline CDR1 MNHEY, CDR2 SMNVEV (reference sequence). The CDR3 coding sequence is TGTGCCAGCAGTTTAGTCTGGGCTGGGGAGCTGTTTTTT. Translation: CASSLVWAGELFF.

For the CDR3, the DNA is TGTGCCAGCAGCCTGGGACAGTTGGTGAGCTACGAGCAGTACTTC. Protein sequence: CASSLGQLVSYEQYF. The chain links TRBV5-5 to TRBJ2-7, with 7 nucleotides matching TRBD1. V lost 4 bases to trimming and J lost 3 bases; unmatched junction nucleotides: 10. The CDR3 covers 15 residues. The germline V gene encodes CDR1 SGHKS and CDR2 YYEKEE (reference sequence). Full variable domain (rest looked up from reference TRBV5-5 and TRBJ2-7): DAGVTQSPTHLIKTRGQQVTLRCSPISGHKSVSWYQQVLGQGPQFIFQYYEKEERGRGNFPDRFSARQFPNYSSELNVNALLLGDSALYLCASSLGQLVSYEQYFGPGTRLTVT.

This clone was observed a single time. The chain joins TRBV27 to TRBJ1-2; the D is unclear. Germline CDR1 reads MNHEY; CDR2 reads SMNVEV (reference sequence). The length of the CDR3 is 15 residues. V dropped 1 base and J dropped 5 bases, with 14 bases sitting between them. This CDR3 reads CASSLFGTLEYGYTF. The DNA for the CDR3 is TGTGCCAGCAGTTTATTTGGCACCTTGGAGTATGGCTACACCTTC.

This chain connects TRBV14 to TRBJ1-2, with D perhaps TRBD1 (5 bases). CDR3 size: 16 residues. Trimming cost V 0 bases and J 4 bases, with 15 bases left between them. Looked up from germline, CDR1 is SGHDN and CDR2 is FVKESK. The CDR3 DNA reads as TGTGCCAGCAGCCAAGATAAGGGCCTAGGGGTCTATGGCTACACCTTC. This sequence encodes CASSQDKGLGVYGYTF.

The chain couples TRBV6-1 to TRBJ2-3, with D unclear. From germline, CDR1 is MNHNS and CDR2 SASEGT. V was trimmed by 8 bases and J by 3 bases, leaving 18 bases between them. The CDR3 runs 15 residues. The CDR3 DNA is TGTGCCAGCGCCTTCGACTCGTTCGGGACAGATACGCAGTATTTT. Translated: CASAFDSFGTDTQYF.

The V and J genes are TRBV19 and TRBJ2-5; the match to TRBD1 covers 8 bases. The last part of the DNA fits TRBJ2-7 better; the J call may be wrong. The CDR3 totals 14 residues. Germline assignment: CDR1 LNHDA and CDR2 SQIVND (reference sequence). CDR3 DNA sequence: TGTGCCAGTAGTACAGGGGGCTTGTTGGACGAGCAGTACTTC. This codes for CASSTGGLLDEQYF.

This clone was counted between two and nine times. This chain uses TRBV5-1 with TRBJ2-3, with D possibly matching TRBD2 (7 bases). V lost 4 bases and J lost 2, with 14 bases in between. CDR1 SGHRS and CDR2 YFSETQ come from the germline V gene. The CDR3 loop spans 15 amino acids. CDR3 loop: CASSQGGGTTDTQYF. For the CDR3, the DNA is TGCGCCAGCAGCCAAGGGGGGGGGACCACAGATACGCAGTATTTT.

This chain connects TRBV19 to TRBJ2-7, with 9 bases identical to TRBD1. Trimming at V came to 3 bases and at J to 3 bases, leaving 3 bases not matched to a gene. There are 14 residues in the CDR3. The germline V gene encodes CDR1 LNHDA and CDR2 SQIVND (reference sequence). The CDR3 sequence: CASSIPGQGYEQYF. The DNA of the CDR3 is TGTGCCAGTAGTATTCCGGGACAGGGCTACGAGCAGTACTTC. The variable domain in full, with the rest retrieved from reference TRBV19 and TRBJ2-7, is DGGITQSPKYLFRKEGQNVTLSCEQNLNHDAMYWYRQDPGQGLRLIYYSQIVNDFQKGDIAEGYSVSREKKESFPLTVTSAQKNPTAFYLCASSIPGQGYEQYFGPGTRLTVT.

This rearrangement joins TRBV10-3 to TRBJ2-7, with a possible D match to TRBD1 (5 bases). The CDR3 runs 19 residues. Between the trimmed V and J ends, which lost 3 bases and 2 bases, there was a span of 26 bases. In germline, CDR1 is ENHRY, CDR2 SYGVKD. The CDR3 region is CAISETNGPTVLSPYEQYF. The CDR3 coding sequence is TGTGCCATCAGTGAAACCAATGGACCGACAGTTCTCTCCCCCTACGAGCAGTACTTC.